Listed below are T cell receptor beta chains from one sample, sequenced in a study of metastatic and nonmetastatic thyroid tumors. TCRdb reprocessed the PCR reads via MiXCR. The sample contains approximately 40,000 clones, more than 20% of which appear only once. Source material: blood. Receptors originate from a female donor with papillary thyroid cancer or a benign thyroid nodule (not recorded which). Some clones in this sample may be carry-over from other donors' samples. CDR3s include the opening cysteine and the closing phenylalanine or tryptophan. The D gene is left open where the match is weak.

>NA|TRBV14
CASSQGAFWGLEKLFF
>NA|TRBV11-2
CASSLWADAEAFF
>NA|TRBV27
CTSSLLPPLGNYGYTF
>NA|TRBV10-3
CAISESAVQDSPLHF
>NA|TRBV20-1
CSATTGDPYEQYF
>NA|TRBV7-9
CASSLGSVTEAFF
>NA|TRBV7-3
CASSNRDGPYEQYF
>NA|TRBV6-1
CASRGWQLQENQYF
>NA|TRBV29-1
CSVEVWGAGELFF
>NA|TRBV19
CASSFSGLGNTIYF
>TRBD2|TRBV7-9
CASRPGLAGTVELVF
>NA|TRBV28
CASSLNRWGGHQPQHF
>NA|TRBV2
CASSEGIGNYGYTF
>NA|TRBV10-2
CASSRTGFDGQYF
>TRBD2|TRBV2
CASNGGGETQYF
>NA|TRBV24-1
CATSDHRTQYF
>TRBD1|TRBV6-1
CASSATQGQLYNEQFF
>TRBD2|TRBV5-1
CASSQGLGGQETQYF
>TRBD2|TRBV11-1
CASSVPAGTSGSIADTQYF
>NA|TRBV28
CASRSGAAGSPLHF
>TRBD1|TRBV12-3/TRBV12-4
CASSRQGGQPQHF
>TRBD2|TRBV20-1
CSARRRSGGIYEQYF
>NA|TRBV27
CASSLSQVGTPNEKLFF
>NA|TRBV7-9
CASSDGQKLTEAFF
>NA|TRBV6-1
CASSVTVGTNSPLHF
>TRBD1|TRBV5-1
CASSSTGGASEKLFF
>NA|TRBV6-1
CASRTGPGYEQYF
>NA|TRBV28
CASSLNLGLYEQYF
>TRBD2|TRBV29-1
CSVDRGGANTGELFF
>TRBD1|TRBV10-2
CASMDRGNQPQHF
>NA|TRBV27
CASRKSGARGGYGYTF
>NA|TRBV6-1
CASSATRNEQFF
>NA|TRBV6-1
CASSEWAGAYTQYF
>TRBD2|TRBV27
CASSDLLAGVDNEQFF
>NA|TRBV12-3/TRBV12-4
CASSSPLQGTNEQFF
>NA|TRBV18
CASSPMGAVYNEQFF
>TRBD2|TRBV20-1
CSARPKRESGYTQYF
>NA|TRBV28
CASSSVRNNQPQHF
>NA|TRBV5-1
CASSPKDSATNEKLFF
>NA|TRBV18
CASSPEGGTDTQYF
>NA|TRBV19
CASSATVTSNSYEQYF
>NA|TRBV5-1
CASSLGQGRAEAFF
>NA|TRBV11-2
CASSFGSSYNEQFF
>NA|TRBV10-3
CAISSEASYNEQFF
>NA|TRBV20-1
CSAKGHLNSNQPQHF
>TRBD1|TRBV11-2
CASSLGQGARPSTDTQYF
>NA|TRBV20-1
CSARGGGTDTQYF
>NA|TRBV11-3
CASSAQGYEQYF
>TRBD2|TRBV4-2
CASSPAWGSGSDNEQFF
>NA|TRBV30
CAWSRARGGYTF
>TRBD2|TRBV11-2
CASSLRLARSSYEQYF
>NA|TRBV12-3/TRBV12-4
CASSYHVGGRTPLHF